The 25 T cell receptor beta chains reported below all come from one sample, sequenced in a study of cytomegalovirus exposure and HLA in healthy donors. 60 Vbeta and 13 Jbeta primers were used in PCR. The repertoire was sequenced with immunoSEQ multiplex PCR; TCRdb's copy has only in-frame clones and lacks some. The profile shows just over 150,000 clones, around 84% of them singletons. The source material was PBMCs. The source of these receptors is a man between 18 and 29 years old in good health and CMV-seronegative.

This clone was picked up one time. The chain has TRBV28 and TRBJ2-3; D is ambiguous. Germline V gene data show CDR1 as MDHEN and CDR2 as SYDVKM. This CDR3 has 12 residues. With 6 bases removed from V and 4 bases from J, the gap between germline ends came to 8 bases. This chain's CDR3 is CASSASSDTQYF. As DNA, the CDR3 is TGTGCCAGCAGCGCGAGCTCAGATACGCAGTATTTT.

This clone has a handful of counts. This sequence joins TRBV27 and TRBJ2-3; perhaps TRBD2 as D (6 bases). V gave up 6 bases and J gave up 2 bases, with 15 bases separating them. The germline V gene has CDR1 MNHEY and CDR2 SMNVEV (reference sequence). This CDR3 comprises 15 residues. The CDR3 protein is CASSPGLRDTDTQYF. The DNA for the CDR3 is TGTGCCAGCAGCCCAGGTTTGCGGGACACAGATACGCAGTATTTT.

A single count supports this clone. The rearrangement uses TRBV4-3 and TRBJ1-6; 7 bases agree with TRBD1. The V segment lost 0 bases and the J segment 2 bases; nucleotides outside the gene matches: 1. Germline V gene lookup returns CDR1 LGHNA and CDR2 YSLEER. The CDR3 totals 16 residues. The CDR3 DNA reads TGCGCCAGCAGCCAAGAAGGGGGCGCCTATAATTCACCCCTCCACTTT. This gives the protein CASSQEGGAYNSPLHF.

Here the CDR3 DNA reads TGTGCCAGCAGCTCTCTAGTGGACCAGTACTTC. Translating it yields CASSSLVDQYF. The genes are TRBV7-2 and TRBJ2-5; D uncertain. Deletions cut 4 bases from V and 10 bases from J, with 10 bases between. The CDR3 length is 11 residues. The germline V gene has CDR1 SGHTA and CDR2 FQGNSA.

Here the CDR3 DNA reads TGTGCCAGCAGCTCGGGACAGACGAACACCGGGGAGCTGTTTTTT. Translation gives CASSSGQTNTGELFF. V usage is TRBV11-3 and J usage is TRBJ2-2, with TRBD1 identical over 7 bases. Trimming removed 4 bases from V and 0 bases from J; junction bases left unmatched: 2. Germline-derived CDR1 and CDR2 are SGHNT and YENEEA. The CDR3 extends over 15 amino acids.

The DNA for the CDR3 is TGTGCCAGCAGCACCCGGGACAGTGAAGCTTTCTTT. Its protein product is CASSTRDSEAFF. This sequence joins TRBV28 and TRBJ1-1; 7 nucleotides match TRBD1. Germline CDR1 is MDHEN and CDR2 is SYDVKM. The V and J ends lost 6 bases and 7 bases, in that order; junction bases with no gene match: 5. This CDR3 has 12 residues.

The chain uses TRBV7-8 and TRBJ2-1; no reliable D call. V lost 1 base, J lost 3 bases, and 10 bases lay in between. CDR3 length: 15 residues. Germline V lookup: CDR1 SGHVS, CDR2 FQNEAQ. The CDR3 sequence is CASSLGAPLYNEQFF. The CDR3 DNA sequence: TGTGCCAGCAGCTTAGGGGCGCCCCTCTACAATGAGCAGTTCTTC.

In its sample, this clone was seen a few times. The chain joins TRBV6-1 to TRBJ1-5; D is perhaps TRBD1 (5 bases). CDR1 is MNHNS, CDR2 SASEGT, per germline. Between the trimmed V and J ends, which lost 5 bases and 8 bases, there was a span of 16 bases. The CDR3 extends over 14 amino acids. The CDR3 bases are TGTGCCAGCAGTACGCGGCCAGGGAGGGAGCCCCAGCATTTT. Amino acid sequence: CASSTRPGREPQHF.

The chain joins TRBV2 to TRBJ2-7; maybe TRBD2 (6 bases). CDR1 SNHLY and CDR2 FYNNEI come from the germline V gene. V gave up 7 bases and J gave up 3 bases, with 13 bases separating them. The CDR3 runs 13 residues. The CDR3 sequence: CASTLLAVYEQYF. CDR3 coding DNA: TGTGCCAGCACCCTACTAGCTGTCTACGAGCAGTACTTC.

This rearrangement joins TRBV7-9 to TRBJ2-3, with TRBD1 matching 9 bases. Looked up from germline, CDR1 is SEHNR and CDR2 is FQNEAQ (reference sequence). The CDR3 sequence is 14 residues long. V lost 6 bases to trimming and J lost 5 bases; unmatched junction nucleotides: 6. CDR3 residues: CASRSGQGLDTQYF. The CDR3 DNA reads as TGTGCCAGCAGGTCAGGACAGGGGCTAGATACGCAGTATTTT.

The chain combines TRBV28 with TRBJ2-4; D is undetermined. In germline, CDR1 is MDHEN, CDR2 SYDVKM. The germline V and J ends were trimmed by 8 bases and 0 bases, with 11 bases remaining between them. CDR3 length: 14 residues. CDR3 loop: CASGPSLAKNIQYF. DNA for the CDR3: TGTGCCAGCGGGCCATCTCTAGCCAAAAACATTCAGTACTTC.

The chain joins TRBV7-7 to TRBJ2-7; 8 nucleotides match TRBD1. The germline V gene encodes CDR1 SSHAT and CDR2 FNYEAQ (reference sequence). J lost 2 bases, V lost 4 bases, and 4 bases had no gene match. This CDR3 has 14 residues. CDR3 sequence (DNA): TGTGCCAGCAGCTGTGACAGGGGTCCCTACGAGCAGTACTTC. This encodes CASSCDRGPYEQYF.

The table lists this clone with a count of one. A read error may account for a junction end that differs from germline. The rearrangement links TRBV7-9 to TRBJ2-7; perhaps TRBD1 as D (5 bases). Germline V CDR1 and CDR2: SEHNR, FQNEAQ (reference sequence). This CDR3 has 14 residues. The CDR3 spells CSSSFSQGTYEQYF. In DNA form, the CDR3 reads TGTTCCAGCAGCTTCTCTCAGGGTACATACGAGCAGTACTTC.

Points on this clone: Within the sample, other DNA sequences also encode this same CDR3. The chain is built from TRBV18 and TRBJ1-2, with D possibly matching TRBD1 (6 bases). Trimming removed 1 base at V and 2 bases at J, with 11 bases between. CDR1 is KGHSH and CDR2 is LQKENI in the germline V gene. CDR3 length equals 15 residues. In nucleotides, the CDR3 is TGTGCCAGCTCACCACTGACAGGTCTGAACTATGGCTACACCTTC. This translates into CASSPLTGLNYGYTF.

In nucleotides, the CDR3 is TGTGCCAGCAGCCTTCGGGGACAGTCCAATCAGCCCCAGCATTTT. Its protein product is CASSLRGQSNQPQHF. The gene calls are TRBV7-2 and TRBJ1-5, with 7 bases that match TRBD1. The CDR3 is 15 residues long. Losses at the gene ends were 5 bases for V and 3 bases for J; bases not matched to a gene: 7. The germline V gene has CDR1 SGHTA and CDR2 FQGNSA. Together with reference TRBV7-2 and TRBJ1-5, the CDR3 gives the full variable domain: GAGVSQSPSNKVTEKGKDVELRCDPISGHTALYWYRQSLGQGLEFLIYFQGNSAPDKSGLPSDRFSAERTGGSVSTLTIQRTQQEDSAVYLCASSLRGQSNQPQHFGDGTRLSIL.

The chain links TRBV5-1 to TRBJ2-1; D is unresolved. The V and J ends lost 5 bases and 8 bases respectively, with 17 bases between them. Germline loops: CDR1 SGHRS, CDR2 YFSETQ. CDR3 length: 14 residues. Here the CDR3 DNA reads TGCGCCAGCAGTTCCGTTCCTACCCGGGATGAGCAGTTCTTC. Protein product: CASSSVPTRDEQFF.

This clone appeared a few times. The CDR3 DNA reads TGTGCCAGCGGCCCACCTCGGGGGGATTCACCCCTCCACTTT. Protein sequence: CASGPPRGDSPLHF. The genes are TRBV6-6 and TRBJ1-6; D may be TRBD1 (5 bases). Looked up from germline, CDR1 is MNHNY and CDR2 is SVGAGI (reference sequence). The CDR3 covers 14 residues. V was shortened by 8 bases and J by 8 bases, with 16 bases between the two germline ends.

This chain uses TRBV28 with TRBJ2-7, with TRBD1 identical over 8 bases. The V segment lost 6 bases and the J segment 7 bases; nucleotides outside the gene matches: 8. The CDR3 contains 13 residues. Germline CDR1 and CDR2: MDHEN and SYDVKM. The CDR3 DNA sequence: TGTGCCAGCAGAAGGACAGGGTCAGGGGAGCAGTACTTC. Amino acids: CASRRTGSGEQYF.

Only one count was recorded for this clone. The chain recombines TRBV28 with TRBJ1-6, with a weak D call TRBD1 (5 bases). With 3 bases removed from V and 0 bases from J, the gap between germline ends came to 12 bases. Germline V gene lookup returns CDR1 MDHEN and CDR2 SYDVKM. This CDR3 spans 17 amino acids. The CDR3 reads CASSFGHLSSYNSPLHF. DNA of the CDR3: TGTGCCAGCAGTTTTGGACACTTGAGCTCCTATAATTCACCCCTCCACTTT.

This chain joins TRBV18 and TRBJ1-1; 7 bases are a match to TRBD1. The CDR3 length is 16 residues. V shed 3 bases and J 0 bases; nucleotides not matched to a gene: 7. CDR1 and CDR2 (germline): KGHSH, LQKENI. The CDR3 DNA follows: TGTGCCAGCTCACCGTATGAGGGACAGATGAACACTGAAGCTTTCTTT. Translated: CASSPYEGQMNTEAFF.

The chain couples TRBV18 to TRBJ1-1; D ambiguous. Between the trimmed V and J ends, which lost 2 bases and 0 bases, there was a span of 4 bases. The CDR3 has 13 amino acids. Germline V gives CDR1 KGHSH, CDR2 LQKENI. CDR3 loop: CASSPAVNTEAFF. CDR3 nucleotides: TGTGCCAGCTCACCAGCAGTGAACACTGAAGCTTTCTTT.

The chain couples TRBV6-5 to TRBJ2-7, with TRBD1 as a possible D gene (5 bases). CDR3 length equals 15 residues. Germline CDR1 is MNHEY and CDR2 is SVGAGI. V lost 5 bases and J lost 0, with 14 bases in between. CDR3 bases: TGTGCCAGCAGTACTCGGCACAGGAGCTCCTACGAGCAGTACTTC. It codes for CASSTRHRSSYEQYF.

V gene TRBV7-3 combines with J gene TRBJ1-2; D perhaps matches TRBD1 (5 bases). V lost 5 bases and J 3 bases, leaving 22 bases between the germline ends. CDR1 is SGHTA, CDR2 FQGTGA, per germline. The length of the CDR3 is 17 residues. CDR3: CASSPSPGGTPHYGYTF. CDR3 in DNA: TGTGCCAGCAGCCCTAGCCCCGGGGGGACGCCGCACTATGGCTACACCTTC.

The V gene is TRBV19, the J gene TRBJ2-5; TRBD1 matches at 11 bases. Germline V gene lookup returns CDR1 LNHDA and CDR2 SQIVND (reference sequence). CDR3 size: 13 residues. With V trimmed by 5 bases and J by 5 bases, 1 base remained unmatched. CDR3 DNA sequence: TGTGCCAGTAGTGGGACAGGGGGGGAGACCCAGTACTTC. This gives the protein CASSGTGGETQYF.

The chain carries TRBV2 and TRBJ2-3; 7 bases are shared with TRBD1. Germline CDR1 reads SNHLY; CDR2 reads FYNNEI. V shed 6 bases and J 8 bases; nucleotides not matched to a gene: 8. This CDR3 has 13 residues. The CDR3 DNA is TGTGCCAGCAGGGGCGACAGGGAAGGTACGCAGTATTTT. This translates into CASRGDREGTQYF.